This T cell receptor (beta chain) comes out of a study of blood T cell repertoires in COVID-19. This CDR3 is built from 13 residues. Germline CDR1 SGHTA, CDR2 FQGNSA. The V and J ends lost 6 bases and 7 bases respectively, with 15 bases between them. The table lists this clone with a few counts. Authors' methods: Amplified reference gene primers provided the basis for estimating nucleated cell counts. Produced via immunoSEQ multiplex PCR; TCRdb's table is partial and in-frame only. The DNA gave D and trimming, while V, J and clone size come from that table. Of 60,000 to 75,000 clones listed, around 83% are singletons.

Sequencing was done on a sample of peripheral blood. The rearrangement joins TRBV7-2 to TRBJ1-2, with D possibly TRBD1 on 5 matching bases. The sequence was collected from a man in his 70s with active COVID-19. The CDR3 loop is CASRRGGEAGYTF. The CDR3 DNA reads as TGTGCCAGCAGACGCGGGGGGGAGGCTGGCTACACCTTC.